This T cell receptor beta chain was identified during a study of PD-1 blockade in classical Hodgkin lymphoma. TCRdb's copy holds only in-frame clones and misses some; the assay was immunoSEQ multiplex PCR. The repertoire includes about 12,000 clones, approximately 81% of them detected once, and less than 40% sits in the top ten. Trimming shortened V by 1 base and J by 7 bases, and 16 bases separated the two germline ends. This CDR3 comprises 16 residues. Germline loops: CDR1 LGHNT, CDR2 FRNRAP. All patients experienced relapse after autologous stem cell transplantation, and brentuximab vedotin exposure was variable.

The clonotype originates from a human donor with classical Hodgkin lymphoma. Sequenced here: peripheral blood mononuclear cells (PBMCs), sampled at baseline. This chain links TRBV12-5 with TRBJ2-2; D is possibly TRBD2 (5 bases). The CDR3 region is CASGLATGIRGGELFF. CDR3 bases: TGTGCTAGTGGTTTGGCTACCGGAATCCGGGGCGGGGAGCTGTTTTTT.